This T cell receptor (beta chain) was retrieved from a study of CD8 T cells in Susac syndrome. About 0.5 to 1 ug RNA was reverse transcribed with random hexamers. TCRdb processed the immunoSEQ multiplex PCR reads anew with MiXCR; each CDR3 protein has one entry. The sample has about 120,000 distinct CDR3 sequences, less than 95% seen once; the top ten hold just over 0.095%. The CDR3 is 15 residues long. V was cut by 2 bases and J by 1 base, with 13 bases left in between. The germline V gene encodes CDR1 SGHRS and CDR2 YFSETQ. The TCR sequence derives from a human donor in good health. This chain uses TRBV5-1 with TRBJ2-7; either TRBD1 or TRBD2 may supply D (5 bases each). The sample comprised CD4+ T cells from PBMCs. The CDR3, as DNA: TGCGCCAGCAGCTTCCTGCCGGGACCGTCCTACGAGCAGTACTTC. Translated, it gives CASSFLPGPSYEQYF.